This T cell receptor beta chain was sequenced during a study of CD8 T cells in ankylosing spondylitis (dated by TCRdb to the late 2010s). The study in broad terms: T cell receptor beta repertoires were profiled in healthy donors and ankylosing spondylitis patients so that disease-linked TCR variants could be found. The full study cohort comprised about 24 ankylosing spondylitis patients and around 100 healthy donors. Samples of peripheral blood were taken, and for ankylosing spondylitis patients, synovial fluid was collected as well.

In this sample, this clonotype turned up many times. Its recognized antigen is unknown. No much larger clone exists at a distance of one base, and base qualities are not known. What the study reported, not specific to this receptor: Blood from ankylosing spondylitis patients appeared to be characterized by a TCR beta motif composed of about 8 highly homologous amino acid variants. In peripheral blood, the disease-linked clones were found at relatively low frequencies and had a CD8+ phenotype. Some motif variants had previously been reported in the synovial fluid and blood of reactive arthritis patients, which suggests shared mechanisms of disease initiation. Significant enrichment of the disease-linked clones was reported in matched synovial fluid samples from ankylosing spondylitis patients.

The reads were generated on an Illumina HiSeq 2500. Quantitative 5'-RACE with molecular barcodes was the method used to prepare the TCR beta libraries. As for the authors' bioinformatics: Disease-linked TCR variants were identified with a new computational method built on a probabilistic model of VDJ rearrangement. In-frame beta chains were kept once TCRdb had trimmed the public reads at Q25 with fastp and called clones with MiXCR. Every entry covers one CDR3 protein and lists the most common genes and DNA from its rows. The V and J calls, along with clone size, are taken from TCRdb and not from the paper's own processing. In this sample the table shows 450,000 to 550,000 distinct CDR3 sequences, approximately 5% of which occur a single time. The leading ten clones occupy under 4.5% of the sample. The sample was blood, either unsorted or a sorted T cell fraction (not recorded which). This receptor was identified in a male donor with ankylosing spondylitis.

The DNA sequence follows: TGCAGTGCTAGAGATCCCCCCCGGACAGGCCTACGACTCGAGCAGTACTTC. Translated, it reads CSARDPPRTGLRLEQYF. Recombination connected TRBV20-1 to TRBJ2-7; 7 nucleotides in the junction match TRBD1. V lost 0 bases and J lost 6 bases, and the count of bases not matched to a germline gene is 17. From the germline V gene (reference sequence), CDR1 is DFQATT and CDR2 is SNEGSKA. The CDR3 contains 17 residues, cysteine and phenylalanine counted. The read is trimmed to its CDR3 DNA, 51 bases read in frame from base 1.